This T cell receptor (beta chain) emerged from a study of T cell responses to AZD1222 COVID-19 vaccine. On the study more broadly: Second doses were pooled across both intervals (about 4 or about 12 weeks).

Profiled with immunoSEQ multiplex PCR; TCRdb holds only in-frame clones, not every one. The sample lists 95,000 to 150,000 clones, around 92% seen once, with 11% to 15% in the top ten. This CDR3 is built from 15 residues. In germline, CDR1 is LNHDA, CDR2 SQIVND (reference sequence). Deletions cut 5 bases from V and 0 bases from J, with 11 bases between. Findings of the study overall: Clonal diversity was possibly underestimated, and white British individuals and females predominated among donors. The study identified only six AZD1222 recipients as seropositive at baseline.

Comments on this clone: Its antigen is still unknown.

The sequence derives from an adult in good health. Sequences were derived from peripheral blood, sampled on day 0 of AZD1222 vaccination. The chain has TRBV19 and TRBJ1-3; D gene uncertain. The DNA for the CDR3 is TGTGCCAGTAGTGTGACTCCGAGCTCTGGAAACACCATATATTTT. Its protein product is CASSVTPSSGNTIYF.